These 7 T cell receptor beta chains came from one sample sequenced in a study of technical replicates of blood from a few donors. TCRdb keeps only in-frame clones here, not all; method: immunoSEQ multiplex PCR. The top ten clones hold approximately 3.6% of a sample with 40,000 to 60,000 clones, approximately 90% of them seen once. Sequenced: PBMCs. Receptor source: a human donor in good health. Some clones in this sample may be carry-over from other donors' samples.

The CDR3 bases are TGTGCCAGCTCCCGGACGGGACAGGCTCAAGAGACCCAGTACTTC. Translating gives CASSRTGQAQETQYF. The rearrangement links TRBV18 to TRBJ2-5; 8 bases match TRBD1. J was trimmed by 2 bases and V by 6 bases; bases with no gene match: 8. There are 15 residues in the CDR3. Germline CDR1 and CDR2: KGHSH and LQKENI.

The rearrangement uses TRBV13 and TRBJ2-7, with 10 positions matching TRBD2. J lost 5 bases, V lost 5 bases, and 6 bases had no gene match. This CDR3 is 14 amino acids long. CDR1 is PRHDT and CDR2 is FYEKMQ in the germline V gene (reference sequence). DNA of the CDR3: TGTGCCAGCAGCCCGCAACTAGCGGGACACGAGCAGTACTTC. Translating it yields CASSPQLAGHEQYF.

This clone was found a few times. This sequence joins TRBV29-1 and TRBJ2-7; tentative D call: TRBD1 (6 bases). Deletions cut 6 bases from V and 5 bases from J, with 14 bases between. The germline V gene encodes CDR1 SQVTM and CDR2 ANQGSEA. The CDR3 spans 12 residues. CDR3 sequence: CSVTGTTHEQYF. CDR3 coding DNA: TGCAGCGTCACCGGGACAACCCACGAGCAGTACTTC.

V is TRBV4-3 and J is TRBJ2-1; 9 bases align to TRBD2. The ends lost 0 bases at V and 6 bases at J; junction bases unmatched: 6. From germline, CDR1 is LGHNA and CDR2 YSLEER. The CDR3 covers 16 residues. The CDR3: CASSQDAGGPGNEQFF. Here the CDR3 DNA reads TGCGCCAGCAGCCAAGATGCGGGGGGGCCGGGCAATGAGCAGTTCTTC.

The V and J genes are TRBV10-3 and TRBJ2-5; D may be TRBD1 (6 bases). The CDR3 spans 16 residues. V was cut by 2 bases and J by 1 base, with 14 bases left in between. In germline, CDR1 is ENHRY, CDR2 SYGVKD. The CDR3 nucleotides are TGTGCCATCAGTGAGGACGCAGGGGCGTCCCAAGAGACCCAGTACTTC. Its translation is CAISEDAGASQETQYF.

In this sample, this clone turned up many times. This rearrangement joins TRBV7-9 to TRBJ2-4; 7 bases are a match to TRBD1. V trimming: 5 bases; J trimming: 0 bases; junction bases outside the gene matches: 4. CDR3 length: 15 residues. From germline, CDR1 is SEHNR and CDR2 FQNEAQ (reference sequence). The CDR3 nucleotides read TGTGCCAGCAGCCGGGACAGTCTAGCCAAAAACATTCAGTACTTC. It codes for CASSRDSLAKNIQYF.

The chain links TRBV5-1 to TRBJ2-1; 8 nucleotides agree with TRBD2. CDR1 and CDR2 from the germline V gene are SGHRS and YFSETQ. This CDR3 spans 15 amino acids. J was trimmed by 0 bases and V by 2 bases; bases with no gene match: 1. CDR3 protein: CASSFLAGSYNEQFF. CDR3 coding DNA: TGCGCCAGCAGCTTTCTAGCGGGCTCCTACAATGAGCAGTTCTTC.